This T cell receptor (beta chain) was identified during a study of technical replicates of blood from four donors (dated by TCRdb to 2016 to 2017). A note on this clone: It has no known antigen specificity. No qualities accompany the bases; no much larger clone lies one base away.

Receptors were amplified or captured by the immunoSEQ multiplex PCR assay. TCRdb re-hosts the immuneACCESS table, in-frame sequences only. Its copies lack some clones; in the studies checked, an unresolved V gene accounts for under half of them, and the cause for the rest is not known. This sample has approximately 100,000 clones in its table, and 96% of those were observed once. The top ten clonotypes cover approximately 0.2% of the sample. V and J are truncated by 3 bases and 4 bases respectively, leaving an intervening sequence of 12 bases. The CDR3, cysteine through phenylalanine, is 14 amino acids long. CDR3 DNA only is kept here, 42 bases in frame from base 1. The germline V gene gives CDR1 as MDHEN and CDR2 as SYDVKM.

The sample was T cells isolated from PBMCs. The V and J genes are TRBV28 and TRBJ2-5; TRBD2 is a weak D gene call, 5 bases matching. The source is a human donor in good health. The nucleotides are TGTGCCAGCAGTTTTCGGGGTTATCGAGAGACCCAGTACTTC. Its protein is CASSFRGYRETQYF.